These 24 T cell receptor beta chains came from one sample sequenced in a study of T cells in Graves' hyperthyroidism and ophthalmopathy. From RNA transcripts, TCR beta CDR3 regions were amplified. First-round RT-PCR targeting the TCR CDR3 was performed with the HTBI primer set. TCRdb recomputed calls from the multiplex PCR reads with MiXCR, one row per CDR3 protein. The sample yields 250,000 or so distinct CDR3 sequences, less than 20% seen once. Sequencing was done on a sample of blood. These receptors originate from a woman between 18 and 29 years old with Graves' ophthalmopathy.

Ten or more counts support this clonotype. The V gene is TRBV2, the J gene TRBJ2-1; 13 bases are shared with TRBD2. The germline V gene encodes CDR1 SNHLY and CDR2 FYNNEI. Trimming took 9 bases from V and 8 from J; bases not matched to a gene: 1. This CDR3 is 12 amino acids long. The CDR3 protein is CARGLAGDEQFF. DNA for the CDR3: TGTGCCAGAGGACTAGCGGGGGATGAGCAGTTCTTC.

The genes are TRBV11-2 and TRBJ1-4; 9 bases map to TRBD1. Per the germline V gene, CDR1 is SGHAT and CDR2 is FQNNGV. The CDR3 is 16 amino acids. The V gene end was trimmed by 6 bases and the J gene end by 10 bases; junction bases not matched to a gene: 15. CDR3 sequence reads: CASSFTTGGAGRKLFF. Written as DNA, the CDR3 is TGTGCCAGCAGTTTTACAACAGGGGGCGCCGGTAGAAAACTGTTTTTT.

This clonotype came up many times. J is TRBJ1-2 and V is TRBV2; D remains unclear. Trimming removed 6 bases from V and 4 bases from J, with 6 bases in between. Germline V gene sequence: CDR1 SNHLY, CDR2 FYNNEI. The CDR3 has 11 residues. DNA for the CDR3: TGTGCCAGCAGGGTAGGCTATGGCTACACCTTC. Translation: CASRVGYGYTF. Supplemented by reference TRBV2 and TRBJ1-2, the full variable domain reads EPEVTQTPSHQVTQMGQEVILRCVPISNHLYFYWYRQILGQKVEFLVSFYNNEISEKSEIFDDQFSVERPDGSNFTLKIRSTKLEDSAMYFCASRVGYGYTFGSGTRLTVV.

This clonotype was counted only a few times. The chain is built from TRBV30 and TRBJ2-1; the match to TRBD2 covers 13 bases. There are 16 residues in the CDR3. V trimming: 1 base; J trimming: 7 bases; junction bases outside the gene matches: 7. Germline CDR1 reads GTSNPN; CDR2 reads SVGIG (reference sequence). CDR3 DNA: TGTGCCTGGAGTGCCCGACTAGCGGGGGGTGGAAATGAGCAGTTCTTC. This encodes CAWSARLAGGGNEQFF. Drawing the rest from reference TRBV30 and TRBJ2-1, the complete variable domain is SQTIHQWPATLVQPVGSPLSLECTVEGTSNPNLYWYRQAAGRGLQLLFYSVGIGQISSEVPQNLSASRPQDRQFILSSKKLLLSDSGFYLCAWSARLAGGGNEQFFGPGTRLTVL.

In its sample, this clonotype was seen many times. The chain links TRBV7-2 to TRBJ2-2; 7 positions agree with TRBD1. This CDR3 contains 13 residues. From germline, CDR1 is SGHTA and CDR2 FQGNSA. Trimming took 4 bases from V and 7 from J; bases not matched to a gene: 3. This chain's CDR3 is CASSYRGNGELFF. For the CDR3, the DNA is TGTGCCAGCAGCTACAGGGGTAACGGGGAGCTGTTTTTT. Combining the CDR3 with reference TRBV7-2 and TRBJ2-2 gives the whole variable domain GAGVSQSPSNKVTEKGKDVELRCDPISGHTALYWYRQSLGQGLEFLIYFQGNSAPDKSGLPSDRFSAERTGGSVSTLTIQRTQQEDSAVYLCASSYRGNGELFFGEGSRLTVL.

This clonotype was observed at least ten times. The CDR3 sequence is CSASSQPEAFF. The CDR3 region has the DNA TGCAGTGCTAGTAGTCAGCCTGAAGCTTTCTTT. The rearrangement uses TRBV20-1 and TRBJ1-1, with D uncertain. Germline V gives CDR1 DFQATT, CDR2 SNEGSKA (reference sequence). Trimming stripped 3 bases from V and 6 bases from J, with 8 bases between. The CDR3 runs 11 residues.

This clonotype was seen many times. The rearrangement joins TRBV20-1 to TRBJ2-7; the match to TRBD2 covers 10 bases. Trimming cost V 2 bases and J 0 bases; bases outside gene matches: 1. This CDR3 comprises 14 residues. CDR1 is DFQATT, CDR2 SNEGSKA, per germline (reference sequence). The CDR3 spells CSARLAGASYEQYF. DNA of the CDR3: TGCAGTGCTAGACTAGCGGGGGCCTCCTACGAGCAGTACTTC.

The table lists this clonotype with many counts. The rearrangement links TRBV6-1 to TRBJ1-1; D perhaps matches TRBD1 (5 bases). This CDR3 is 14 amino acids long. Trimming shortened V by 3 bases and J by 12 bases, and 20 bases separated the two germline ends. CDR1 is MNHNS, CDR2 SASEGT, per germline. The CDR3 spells CASSDRAMVAVTFF. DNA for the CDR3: TGTGCCAGCAGTGACAGGGCCATGGTGGCTGTAACTTTCTTT.

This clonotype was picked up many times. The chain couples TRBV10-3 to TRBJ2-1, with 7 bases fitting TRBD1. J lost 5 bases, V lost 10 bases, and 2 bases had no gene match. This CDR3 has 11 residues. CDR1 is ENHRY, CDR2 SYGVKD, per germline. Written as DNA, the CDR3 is TGTGCCACCACAGGGGACAATGAGCAGTTCTTC. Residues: CATTGDNEQFF.

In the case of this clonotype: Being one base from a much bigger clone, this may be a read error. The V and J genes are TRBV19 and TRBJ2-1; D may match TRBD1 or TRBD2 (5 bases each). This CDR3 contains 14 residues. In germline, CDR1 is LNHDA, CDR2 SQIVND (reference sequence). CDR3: CASSRDGPYNGQFF. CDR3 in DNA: TGTGCCAGTAGTCGGGACGGACCGTACAATGGGCAGTTCTTC.

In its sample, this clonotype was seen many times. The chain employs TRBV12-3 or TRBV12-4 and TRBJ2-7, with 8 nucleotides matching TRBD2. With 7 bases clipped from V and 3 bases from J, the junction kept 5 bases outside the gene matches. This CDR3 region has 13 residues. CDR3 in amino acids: CASTCGGCYEQYF. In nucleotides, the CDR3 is TGTGCCAGCACCTGCGGGGGGTGCTACGAGCAGTACTTC.

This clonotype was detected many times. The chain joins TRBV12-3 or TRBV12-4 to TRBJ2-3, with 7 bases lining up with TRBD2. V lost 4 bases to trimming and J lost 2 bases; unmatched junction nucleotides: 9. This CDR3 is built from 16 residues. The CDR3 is CASSSPPGLNTDTQYF. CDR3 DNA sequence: TGTGCCAGCAGTTCTCCCCCGGGACTAAACACAGATACGCAGTATTTT.

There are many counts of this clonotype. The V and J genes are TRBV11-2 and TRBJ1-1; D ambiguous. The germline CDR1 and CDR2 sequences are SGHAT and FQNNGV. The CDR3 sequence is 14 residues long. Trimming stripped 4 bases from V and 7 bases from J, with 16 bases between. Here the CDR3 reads CASSYEGVGSEAFF. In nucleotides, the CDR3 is TGTGCCAGCAGCTACGAAGGCGTAGGGAGTGAAGCTTTCTTT.

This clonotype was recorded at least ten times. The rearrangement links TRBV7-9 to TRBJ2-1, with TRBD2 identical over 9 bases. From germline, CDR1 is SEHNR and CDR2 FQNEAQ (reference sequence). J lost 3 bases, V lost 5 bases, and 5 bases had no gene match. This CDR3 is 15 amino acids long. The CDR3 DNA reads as TGTGCCAGCAGCCTACGACTAGCGGACTACAATGAGCAGTTCTTC. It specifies CASSLRLADYNEQFF.

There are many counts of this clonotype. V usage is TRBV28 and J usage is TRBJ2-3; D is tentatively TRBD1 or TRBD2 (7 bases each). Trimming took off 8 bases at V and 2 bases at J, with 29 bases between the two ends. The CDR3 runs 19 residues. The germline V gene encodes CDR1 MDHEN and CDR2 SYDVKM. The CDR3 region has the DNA TGTGCCAGCTTCAAGCCCCTGGGACAGTCGAGACTAGCCACAGATACGCAGTATTTT. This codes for CASFKPLGQSRLATDTQYF.

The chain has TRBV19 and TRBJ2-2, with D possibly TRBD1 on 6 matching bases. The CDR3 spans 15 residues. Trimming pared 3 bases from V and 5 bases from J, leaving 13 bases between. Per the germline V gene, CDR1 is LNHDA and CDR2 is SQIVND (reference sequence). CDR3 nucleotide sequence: TGTGCCAGTAGTATGGGGCAGGGGTTGACCGGGGAGCTGTTTTTT. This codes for CASSMGQGLTGELFF.

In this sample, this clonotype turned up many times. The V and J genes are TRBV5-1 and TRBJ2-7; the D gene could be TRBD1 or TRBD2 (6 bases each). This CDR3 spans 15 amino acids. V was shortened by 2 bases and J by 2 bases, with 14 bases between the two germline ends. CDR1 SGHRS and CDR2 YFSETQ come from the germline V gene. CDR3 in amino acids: CASSLSGGGPYEQYF. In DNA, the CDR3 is TGCGCCAGCAGCTTATCCGGGGGCGGACCCTACGAGCAGTACTTC.

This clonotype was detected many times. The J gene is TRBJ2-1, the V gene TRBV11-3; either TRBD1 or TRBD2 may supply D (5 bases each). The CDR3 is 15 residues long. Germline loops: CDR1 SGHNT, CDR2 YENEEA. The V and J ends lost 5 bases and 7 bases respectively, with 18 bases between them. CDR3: CASSPRVRGGNEQFF. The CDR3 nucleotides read TGTGCCAGCAGCCCGAGGGTAAGGGGCGGGAATGAGCAGTTCTTC.

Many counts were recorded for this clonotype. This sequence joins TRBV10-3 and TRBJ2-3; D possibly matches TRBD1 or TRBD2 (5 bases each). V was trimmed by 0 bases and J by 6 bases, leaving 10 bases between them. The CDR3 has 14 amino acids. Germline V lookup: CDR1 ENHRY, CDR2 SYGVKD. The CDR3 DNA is TGTGCCATCAGTGAGTCGAGGGGATCGGATACGCAGTATTTT. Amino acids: CAISESRGSDTQYF.

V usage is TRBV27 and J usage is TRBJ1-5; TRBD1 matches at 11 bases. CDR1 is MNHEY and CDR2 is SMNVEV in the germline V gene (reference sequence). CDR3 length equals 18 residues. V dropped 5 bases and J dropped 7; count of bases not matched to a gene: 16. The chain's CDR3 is CASSPSIGTGGSRQPQHF. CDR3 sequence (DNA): TGTGCCAGCAGTCCATCAATCGGGACAGGGGGAAGTCGGCAGCCCCAGCATTTT.

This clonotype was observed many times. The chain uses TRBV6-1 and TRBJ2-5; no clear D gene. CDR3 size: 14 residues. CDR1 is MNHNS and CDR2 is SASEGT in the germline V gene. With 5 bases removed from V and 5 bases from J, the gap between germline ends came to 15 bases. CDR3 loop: CASSYFIWAETQYF. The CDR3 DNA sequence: TGTGCCAGCAGTTACTTTATCTGGGCGGAGACCCAGTACTTC.

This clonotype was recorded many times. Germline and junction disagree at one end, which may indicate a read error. The chain's CDR3 is CASRLAGGLNEQFF. The DNA for the CDR3 is TGTGCCAGCAGATTAGCGGGAGGGCTGAATGAGCAGTTCTTC. The chain recombines TRBV12-3 or TRBV12-4 with TRBJ2-1, with 11 nucleotides matching TRBD2. The CDR3 is made up of 14 amino acids.

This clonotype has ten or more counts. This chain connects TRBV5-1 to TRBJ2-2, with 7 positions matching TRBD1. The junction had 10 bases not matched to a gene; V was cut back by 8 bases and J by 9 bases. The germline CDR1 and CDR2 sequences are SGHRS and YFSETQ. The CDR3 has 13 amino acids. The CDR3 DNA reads TGCGCCAGACCAGACAGGGCCGGCCGGGAGCTGTTTTTT. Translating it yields CARPDRAGRELFF.

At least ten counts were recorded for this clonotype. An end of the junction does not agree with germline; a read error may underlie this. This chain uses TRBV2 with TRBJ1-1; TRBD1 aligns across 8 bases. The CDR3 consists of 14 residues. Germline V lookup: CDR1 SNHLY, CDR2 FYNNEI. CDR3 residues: CASSGDRRNTETFF. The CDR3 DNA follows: TGTGCCAGCAGTGGGGACAGGCGGAACACTGAAACTTTCTTT.